In this sample, the clone carrying this T cell receptor (beta chain) turned up many times. The antigen is undetermined. This specimen includes other DNA sequences encoding the same CDR3. This specimen belongs to a study of beta chain features in type 1 diabetes. General study results and limits: Lower insertion and higher deletion counts appeared at VDJ junctions in type 1 diabetes patients. Shorter TCRB CDR3s, moderately but significantly so, marked every one of the four CD4+ subsets in Type 1 diabetes patients. The influence of HLA type on TCRB rearrangement stayed undetermined. It was among patients, rather than healthy donors, that naive, central memory and Treg TCRB repertoires appeared more similar.

The entirety of the isolated RNA underwent reverse transcription, so expressed TCRB transcripts were sequenced. The read count averaged approximately 3.5 million across naive, central memory and regulatory T cell samples. Profiling relied on immunoSEQ multiplex PCR, and the TCRdb table lists in-frame clones only, not all of them. The repertoire has roughly 130,000 clones, roughly 15% of them found once; the top ten carry 2% to 2.5%. The CDR3 loop spans 14 amino acids. Looked up from germline, CDR1 is KGHSH and CDR2 is LQKENI. V was clipped by 0 bases and J by 3 bases, with 9 bases between them. Sequencing input: central memory CD4+ T cells from blood. The V gene is TRBV18, the J gene TRBJ2-7; the D gene is possibly TRBD2 (6 bases). This receptor was taken from a man aged 25-40 years with type 1 diabetes. This CDR3 reads CASSPPGRNYEQYF. CDR3 nucleotide sequence: TGTGCCAGCTCACCACCAGGGAGGAACTACGAGCAGTACTTC. The full variable domain, rest sourced from reference TRBV18 and TRBJ2-7, is NAGVMQNPRHLVRRRGQEARLRCSPMKGHSHVYWYRQLPEEGLKFMVYLQKENIIDESGMPKERFSAEFPKEGPSILRIQQVVRGDSAAYFCASSPPGRNYEQYFGPGTRLTVT.